The 8 T cell receptor beta chains presented below share a single source sample, sequenced in a study of T-cell memory formation after mild COVID-19. TCRdb itself ran the 5' RACE reads through MiXCR, one entry per CDR3 protein. Of 550,000 to 700,000 distinct CDR3 sequences listed, approximately 15% are singletons. The sequenced material came from PBMCs or a T cell subset sorted from them (not recorded which). The receptors shown here come from an adult woman who had mild COVID-19 (a few samples of this study predate the infection). Cell type and time point are not known.

Written as DNA, the CDR3 is TGTGCCAGCAGTCGGGGGGGACAGCACCTTGGAGCTTTCTTT. Translation: CASSRGGQHLGAFF. The chain combines TRBV11-3 with TRBJ1-1, with TRBD1 identical over 7 bases. J was trimmed by 10 bases and V by 6 bases; bases with no gene match: 14. Germline V gene data show CDR1 as SGHNT and CDR2 as YENEEA. The CDR3 runs 14 residues.

The J gene is TRBJ2-5, the V gene TRBV9; D is possibly TRBD1 (5 bases). V lost 4 bases and J lost 1, with 11 bases in between. This CDR3 region has 14 residues. From germline, CDR1 is SGDLS and CDR2 YYNGEE. This CDR3 reads CASSPRQTQETQYF. DNA of the CDR3: TGTGCCAGCAGCCCAAGACAGACCCAAGAGACCCAGTACTTC.

This clonotype has more than one count but fewer than ten. The J gene is TRBJ2-5, the V gene TRBV27; possible D gene TRBD2, 6 bases. Trimming left V 1 base short and J 4 bases short, with 13 bases between. The CDR3 contains 15 residues. CDR1 is MNHEY and CDR2 is SMNVEV in the germline V gene (reference sequence). CDR3 protein: CASSLYLTSSETQYF. DNA for the CDR3: TGTGCCAGCAGTTTATACCTAACTAGCTCAGAGACCCAGTACTTC.

This sequence joins TRBV12-3 or TRBV12-4 and TRBJ1-4; TRBD1 matches at 9 bases. With V trimmed by 6 bases and J by 7 bases, 6 bases remained unmatched. The CDR3 is 14 amino acids. DNA of the CDR3: TGTGCCAGCAGGGGGACAGGGTATGGTGAAAAACTGTTTTTT. It codes for CASRGTGYGEKLFF.

This clonotype was seen only a few times. The rearrangement joins TRBV14 to TRBJ2-7; no reliable D call. CDR3 length equals 13 residues. V lost 4 bases, J lost 6 bases, and 13 bases lay in between. The germline V gene has CDR1 SGHDN and CDR2 FVKESK. The CDR3 reads CASSPLRVGEQYF. DNA for the CDR3: TGTGCCAGCAGCCCTCTACGGGTGGGCGAGCAGTACTTC.

This clonotype was recorded a few times. The CDR3 DNA is TGTGCCAGCAGCCGTCGGGACAGGGTTTATCGGGACCAAGAGACCCAGTACTTC. The encoded protein is CASSRRDRVYRDQETQYF. The genes are TRBV7-7 and TRBJ2-5; 9 nucleotides agree with TRBD1. The ends lost 5 bases at V and 0 bases at J; junction bases unmatched: 13. CDR1 and CDR2 (germline): SSHAT, FNYEAQ (reference sequence). The CDR3 spans 18 residues.

This clonotype was seen only a few times. The chain is built from TRBV12-3 or TRBV12-4 and TRBJ2-3; D not resolved. The CDR3 runs 15 residues. The germline V and J ends were trimmed by 6 bases and 0 bases, with 13 bases remaining between them. The CDR3 is CASSLLLPSTDTQYF. In nucleotides, the CDR3 is TGTGCCAGCAGCCTACTTCTACCTAGCACAGATACGCAGTATTTT.

Comments on this clonotype: Just one base apart from a much larger clone, this may be a read error. The chain has TRBV7-9 and TRBJ2-1; D unresolved. The germline V and J ends were trimmed by 3 bases and 5 bases, with 5 bases remaining between them. The CDR3 totals 12 residues. Germline lookup yields CDR1 SEHNR and CDR2 FQNEAQ (reference sequence). The CDR3 spells CASSFQNNEQFF. CDR3 bases: TGTGCCAGCAGCTTCCAGAACAATGAGCAGTTCTTC.